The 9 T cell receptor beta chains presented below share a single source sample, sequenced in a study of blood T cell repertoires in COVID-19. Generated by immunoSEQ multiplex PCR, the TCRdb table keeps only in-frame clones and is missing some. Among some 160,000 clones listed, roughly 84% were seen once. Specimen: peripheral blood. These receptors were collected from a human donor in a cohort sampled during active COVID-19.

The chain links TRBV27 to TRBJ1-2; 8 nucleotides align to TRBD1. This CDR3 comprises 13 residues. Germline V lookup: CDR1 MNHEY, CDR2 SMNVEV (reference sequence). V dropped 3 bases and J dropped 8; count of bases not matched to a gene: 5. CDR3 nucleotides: TGTGCCAGCAGTTTCGCAGGGGGCCAAGGCTACACCTTC. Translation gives CASSFAGGQGYTF.

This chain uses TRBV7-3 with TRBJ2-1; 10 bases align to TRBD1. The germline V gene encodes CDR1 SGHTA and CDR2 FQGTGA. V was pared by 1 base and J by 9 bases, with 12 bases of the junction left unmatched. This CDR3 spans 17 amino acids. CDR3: CASSLRSPGQGYSEQFF. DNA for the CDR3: TGTGCCAGCAGCTTAAGAAGCCCGGGACAGGGGTATAGTGAGCAGTTCTTC.

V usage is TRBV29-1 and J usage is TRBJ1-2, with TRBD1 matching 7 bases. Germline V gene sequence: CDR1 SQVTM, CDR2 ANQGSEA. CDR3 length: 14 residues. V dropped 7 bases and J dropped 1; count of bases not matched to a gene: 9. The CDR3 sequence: CSGSRDSNNYGYTF. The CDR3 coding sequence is TGCAGCGGGAGCCGGGACAGCAATAACTATGGCTACACCTTC.

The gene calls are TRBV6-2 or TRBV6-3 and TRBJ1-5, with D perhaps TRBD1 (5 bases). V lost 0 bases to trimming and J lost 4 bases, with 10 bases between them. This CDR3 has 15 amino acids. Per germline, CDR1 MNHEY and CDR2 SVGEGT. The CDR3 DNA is TGTGCCAGCAGTTACTCGAGGACATTGAATCAGCCCCAGCATTTT. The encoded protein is CASSYSRTLNQPQHF.

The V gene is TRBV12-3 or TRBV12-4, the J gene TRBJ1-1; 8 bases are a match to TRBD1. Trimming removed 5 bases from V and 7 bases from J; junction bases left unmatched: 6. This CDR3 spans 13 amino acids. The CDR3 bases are TGTGCCAGCAGTCGACAGGGGCGGAGTGAAGCTTTCTTT. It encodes CASSRQGRSEAFF.

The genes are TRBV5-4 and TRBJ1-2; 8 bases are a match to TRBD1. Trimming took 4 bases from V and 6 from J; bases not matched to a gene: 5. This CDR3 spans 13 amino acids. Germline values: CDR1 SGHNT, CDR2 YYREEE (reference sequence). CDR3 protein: CASSLGQGNGYTF. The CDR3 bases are TGTGCCAGCAGCCTAGGACAGGGAAATGGCTACACCTTC. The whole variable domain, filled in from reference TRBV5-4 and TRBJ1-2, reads ETGVTQSPTHLIKTRGQQVTLRCSSQSGHNTVSWYQQALGQGPQFIFQYYREEENGRGNFPPRFSGLQFPNYSSELNVNALELDDSALYLCASSLGQGNGYTFGSGTRLTVV.

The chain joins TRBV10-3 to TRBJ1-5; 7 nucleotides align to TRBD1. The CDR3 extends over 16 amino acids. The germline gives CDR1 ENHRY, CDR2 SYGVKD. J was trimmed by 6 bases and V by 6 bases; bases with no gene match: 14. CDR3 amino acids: CAISDSERGQRQPQHF. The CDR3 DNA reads TGTGCCATCAGCGACTCAGAAAGGGGGCAGCGTCAGCCCCAGCATTTT.

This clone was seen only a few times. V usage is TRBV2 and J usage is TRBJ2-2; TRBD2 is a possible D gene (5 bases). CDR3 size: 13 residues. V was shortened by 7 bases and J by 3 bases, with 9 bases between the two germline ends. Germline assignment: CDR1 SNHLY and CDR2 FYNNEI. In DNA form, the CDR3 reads TGTGCCAGCAAAATGAGGGACACCGGGGAGCTGTTTTTT. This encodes CASKMRDTGELFF. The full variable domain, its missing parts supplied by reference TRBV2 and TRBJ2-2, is EPEVTQTPSHQVTQMGQEVILRCVPISNHLYFYWYRQILGQKVEFLVSFYNNEISEKSEIFDDQFSVERPDGSNFTLKIRSTKLEDSAMYFCASKMRDTGELFFGEGSRLTVL.

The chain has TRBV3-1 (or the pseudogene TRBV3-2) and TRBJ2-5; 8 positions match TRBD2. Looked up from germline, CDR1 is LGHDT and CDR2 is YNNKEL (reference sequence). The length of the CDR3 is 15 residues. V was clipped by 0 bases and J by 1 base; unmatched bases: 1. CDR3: CASSQEAGAQETQYF. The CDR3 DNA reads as TGTGCCAGCAGCCAAGAAGCGGGGGCCCAAGAGACCCAGTACTTC.